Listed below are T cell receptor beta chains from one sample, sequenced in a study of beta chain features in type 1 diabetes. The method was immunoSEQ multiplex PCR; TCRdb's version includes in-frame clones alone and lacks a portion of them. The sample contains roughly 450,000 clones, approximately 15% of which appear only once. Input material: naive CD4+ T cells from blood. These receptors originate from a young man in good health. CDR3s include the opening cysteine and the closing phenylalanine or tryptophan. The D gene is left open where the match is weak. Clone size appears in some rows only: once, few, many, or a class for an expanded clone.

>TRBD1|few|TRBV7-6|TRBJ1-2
TGTGCCAGCAGCTCGTTGACAGGGGCTAACTATGGCTACACCTTC
CASSSLTGANYGYTF
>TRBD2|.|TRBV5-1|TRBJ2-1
TGCGCCAGCAGCCCCGGACTAGCGGGAGGGAATGAGCAGTTCTTC
CASSPGLAGGNEQFF
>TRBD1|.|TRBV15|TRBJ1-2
TGTGCCACCAGCAGTCCCCTGGGGGACAGGAATGGCTACACCTTC
CATSSPLGDRNGYTF
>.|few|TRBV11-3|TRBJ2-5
TGTGCCAGCAGCCCGGGAAGGGGAAGGGCCCAGTACTTC
CASSPGRGRAQYF
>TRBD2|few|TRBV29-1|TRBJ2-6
TGCAGCGCGACTAGCGGGAGTACAGGGGCCAACGTCCTGACTTTC
CSATSGSTGANVLTF
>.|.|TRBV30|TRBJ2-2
TGTGCCTGGAGTCAACTACTTAACACCGGGGAGCTGTTTTTT
CAWSQLLNTGELFF
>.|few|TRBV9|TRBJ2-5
TGTGCCAGCAACCGCGGGCAGGGCCAAGAGACCCAGTACTTC
CASNRGQGQETQYF
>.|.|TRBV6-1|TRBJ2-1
TGTGCCAGCAGTGAAGCTGGTTCAGGCAGGGGTCTGACCAATGAGCAGTTCTTC
CASSEAGSGRGLTNEQFF
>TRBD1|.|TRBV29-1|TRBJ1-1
TGCAGCGCCCCGGGACAGGGGAACACTGAAGCTTTCTTT
CSAPGQGNTEAFF
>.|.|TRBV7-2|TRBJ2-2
TGTGCCAGCAGCACCGCGAACACCGGGGAGCTGTTTTTT
CASSTANTGELFF
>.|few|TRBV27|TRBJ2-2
TGTGCCAGCAGTTTCCGGTTCCCTTCGAACACCGGGGAGCTGTTTTTT
CASSFRFPSNTGELFF
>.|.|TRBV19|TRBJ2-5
TGTGCCAGTAGTATGTCTAGGGGGAGAGGGGAGACCCAGTACTTC
CASSMSRGRGETQYF
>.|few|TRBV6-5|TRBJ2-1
TGTGCCAGCAGTTCCGAAATATGGGAGCAGTTCTTC
CASSSEIWEQFF
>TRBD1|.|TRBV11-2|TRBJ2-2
TGTGCCAGCAGTCGCGACAGGGGATCATCCGGGGAGCTGTTTTTT
CASSRDRGSSGELFF
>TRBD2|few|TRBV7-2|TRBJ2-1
TGTGCCAGCAGCTTGGCTAGCGGTTACAATGAGCAGTTCTTC
CASSLASGYNEQFF